What follows are 6 T cell receptor beta chains derived from one specimen sequenced in a study of blood T cell repertoires in COVID-19. Profiled with immunoSEQ multiplex PCR; TCRdb holds only in-frame clones, not every one. The table lists 200,000 to 250,000 clones, 82% of them singletons, with about 5.6% in the top ten. Sample: peripheral blood. Receptors were obtained from a woman in her seventies with COVID-19, enrolled during active disease.

This clone turned up a few times. The DNA for the CDR3 is TGTGCCAGTAGTTTCGGGGGGGACTCTTCCCTCTATGGCTACACCTTC. Translation: CASSFGGDSSLYGYTF. The chain couples TRBV19 to TRBJ1-2, with D perhaps TRBD1 (5 bases). The CDR3 totals 16 residues. CDR1 and CDR2 from the germline V gene are LNHDA and SQIVND (reference sequence). Trimming pared 5 bases from V and 4 bases from J, leaving 20 bases between.

This clone was seen once. The gene calls are TRBV5-1 and TRBJ2-6; perhaps TRBD1 as D (5 bases). Trimming shortened V by 0 bases and J by 3 bases, and 13 bases separated the two germline ends. The V gene's germline CDR1 is SGHRS and CDR2 YFSETQ. CDR3 length equals 17 residues. The CDR3 region has the DNA TGCGCCAGCAGCTTGGTAGTGGCAGGGCTTGGGGCCAACGTCCTGACTTTC. It is translated as CASSLVVAGLGANVLTF.

The V call is TRBV4-3, the J call TRBJ1-2; D unresolved. The CDR3 has 14 residues. CDR1 is LGHNA and CDR2 is YSLEER in the germline V gene. V lost 0 bases, J lost 0 bases, and 5 bases lay in between. CDR3 nucleotide sequence: TGCGCCAGCAGCCAAGACCAGGCTAACTATGGCTACACCTTC. Translating it yields CASSQDQANYGYTF.

This clone was picked up a small number of times. The chain employs TRBV19 and TRBJ2-2, with TRBD2 identical over 11 bases. The length of the CDR3 is 16 residues. V was pared by 4 bases and J by 6 bases, with 7 bases of the junction left unmatched. The germline CDR1 and CDR2 sequences are LNHDA and SQIVND (reference sequence). CDR3 region: CASSTTGTSGAGELFF. The CDR3 DNA sequence: TGTGCCAGTAGTACAACCGGGACTAGCGGTGCCGGGGAGCTGTTTTTT.

The chain carries TRBV14 and TRBJ1-4; D remains unclear. The CDR3 length is 12 residues. From germline, CDR1 is SGHDN and CDR2 FVKESK. Between the trimmed V and J ends, which lost 2 bases and 8 bases, there was a span of 6 bases. The CDR3 reads CASSQFGEKLFF. CDR3 in DNA: TGTGCCAGCAGCCAATTCGGGGAAAAACTGTTTTTT.

The rearrangement links TRBV9 to TRBJ2-1, with 8 bases matching TRBD2. V lost 4 bases and J lost 9; bases outside the gene matches: 12. In germline, CDR1 is SGDLS, CDR2 YYNGEE. This CDR3 has 15 amino acids. This CDR3 is CASSPQPGLEGEQFF. The CDR3 DNA reads as TGTGCCAGCAGCCCCCAACCGGGACTAGAGGGTGAGCAGTTCTTC.